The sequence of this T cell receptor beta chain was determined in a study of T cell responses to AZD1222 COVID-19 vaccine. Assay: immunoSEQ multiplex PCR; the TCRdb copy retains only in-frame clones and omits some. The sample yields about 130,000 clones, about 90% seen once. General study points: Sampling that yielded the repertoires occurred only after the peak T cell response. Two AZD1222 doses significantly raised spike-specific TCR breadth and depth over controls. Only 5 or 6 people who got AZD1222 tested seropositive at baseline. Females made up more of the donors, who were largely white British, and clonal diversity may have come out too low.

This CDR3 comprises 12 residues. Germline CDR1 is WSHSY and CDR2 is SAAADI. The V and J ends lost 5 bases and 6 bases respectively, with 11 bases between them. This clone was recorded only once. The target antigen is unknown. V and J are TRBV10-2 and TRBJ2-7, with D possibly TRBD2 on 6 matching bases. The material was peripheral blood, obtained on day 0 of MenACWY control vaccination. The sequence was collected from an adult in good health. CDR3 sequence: CASSSTSSEQYF. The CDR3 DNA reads TGCGCCAGCAGTAGTACTAGCAGCGAGCAGTACTTC.